The 21 T cell receptor beta chains in this list originate from one sample, sequenced in a study of T cells expressing NK-cell markers. TCRdb derives one entry per CDR3 protein from the 5' RACE reads, leaving out DNA. The sample totals fewer than 400,000 distinct CDR3 sequences; its top ten clones hold around 10%. The sample was blood T cells: a sorted CD56 or NKG2C T cell subset, CD4+ or CD8+ T cells, or bulk PBMC T cells (not recorded which). The receptors stem from a woman in her forties or fifties in good health.

The CDR3 sequence is CASSPMEYSGNTIYF. V gene TRBV7-2 combines with J gene TRBJ1-3. From germline, CDR1 is SGHTA and CDR2 FQGNSA. The length of the CDR3 is 15 residues.

The rearrangement links TRBV3-1 to TRBJ2-5; TCRdb picks TRBD2, but there is no DNA to check that call. The CDR3 runs to 16 residues. The germline CDR1 and CDR2 sequences are LGHDT and YNNKEL (reference sequence). CDR3 sequence reads: CASSQSGLSKRETQYF.

This chain joins TRBV29-1 and TRBJ2-2; TCRdb gives TRBD2 as the D gene, but with no DNA this cannot be confirmed. Germline loops: CDR1 SQVTM, CDR2 ANQGSEA. The CDR3 runs 12 residues. CDR3 residues: CSGGGVTGELFF.

V usage is TRBV3-1 and J usage is TRBJ2-3. Germline CDR1 reads LGHDT; CDR2 reads YNNKEL (reference sequence). This CDR3 spans 15 amino acids. CDR3 sequence reads: CASSQVGLGADTQYF.

V gene TRBV18 combines with J gene TRBJ2-6; TCRdb's D call, TRBD1, is unchecked because there is no DNA. Germline values: CDR1 KGHSH, CDR2 LQKENI. The CDR3 is made up of 18 amino acids. Here the CDR3 reads CASSVTEPGLSGANVLTF. Together with reference TRBV18 and TRBJ2-6, the CDR3 gives the full variable domain: NAGVMQNPRHLVRRRGQEARLRCSPMKGHSHVYWYRQLPEEGLKFMVYLQKENIIDESGMPKERFSAEFPKEGPSILRIQQVVRGDSAAYFCASSVTEPGLSGANVLTFGAGSRLTVL.

CDR3 in amino acids: CSARVWTSGSSQETQYF. The rearrangement uses TRBV20-1 and TRBJ2-5; TCRdb's assignment of TRBD2 cannot be checked, as there is no DNA. This CDR3 contains 17 residues. Germline CDR1 DFQATT, CDR2 SNEGSKA (reference sequence).

This rearrangement joins TRBV7-8 to TRBJ2-3. The CDR3 has 15 residues. Looked up from germline, CDR1 is SGHVS and CDR2 is FQNEAQ. This chain's CDR3 is CASSLVGVSTDTQYF.

V and J are TRBV20-1 and TRBJ1-2. The germline CDR1 and CDR2 sequences are DFQATT and SNEGSKA (reference sequence). The CDR3 loop spans 13 amino acids. The CDR3 sequence is CSARDAILYGYTF.

This chain links TRBV15 with TRBJ2-5. The CDR3 has 15 amino acids. From germline, CDR1 is LNHNV and CDR2 YYDKDF (reference sequence). The CDR3 region is CATSPSWDGQETQYF.

This chain's CDR3 is CASSQDWGDSNQPQHF. V and J are TRBV3-1 and TRBJ1-5. The V gene's germline CDR1 is LGHDT and CDR2 YNNKEL (reference sequence). CDR3 length equals 16 residues.

The rearrangement joins TRBV7-2 to TRBJ2-7; TCRdb outputs TRBD2, but without DNA this stays unchecked. The CDR3 is 14 amino acids. The germline CDR1 and CDR2 sequences are SGHTA and FQGNSA. The CDR3 region is CASSLVLARGEQYF.

J is TRBJ2-1 and V is TRBV13; TCRdb lists TRBD2, though no DNA is available to test this call. This CDR3 has 14 amino acids. Germline CDR1 and CDR2: PRHDT and FYEKMQ (reference sequence). The CDR3 region is CASSYGLAGKEQFF.

The chain employs TRBV20-1 and TRBJ2-7; TCRdb proposes TRBD2, but this gene call is untestable without DNA. This CDR3 region has 12 residues. Germline V gives CDR1 DFQATT, CDR2 SNEGSKA (reference sequence). The CDR3 loop is CSARASGSRQYF.

The V call is TRBV5-1, the J call TRBJ1-2; TCRdb selects TRBD1, and the lack of DNA leaves this call unchecked. Germline loops: CDR1 SGHRS, CDR2 YFSETQ. CDR3 length equals 15 residues. The CDR3 region is CASSLDGDRAYGYTF.

This chain links TRBV24-1 with TRBJ2-1; TCRdb calls TRBD2, which cannot be checked without DNA. The CDR3 is made up of 18 amino acids. Germline V lookup: CDR1 KGHDR, CDR2 SFDVKD. The CDR3: CATEHDGTAGGPYNEQFF.

The chain has TRBV5-6 and TRBJ2-1; TCRdb proposes TRBD1, but this gene call is untestable without DNA. CDR1 and CDR2 from the germline V gene are SGHDT and YYEEEE. CDR3 length: 16 residues. The CDR3 here is CASSPRGALSYNEQFF.

The CDR3 loop reads CASGSSGQASEAFF. The chain combines TRBV12-5 with TRBJ1-1; TCRdb picks TRBD1, but there is no DNA to check that call. CDR3 length equals 14 residues. Germline V gene sequence: CDR1 LGHNT, CDR2 FRNRAP.

The chain uses TRBV12-3 or TRBV12-4 and TRBJ2-5; the D call of TRBD1 rests on TCRdb alone, since no DNA is present to check it. The CDR3 spans 14 residues. The CDR3 loop reads CASSQTGNQETQYF.

V is TRBV5-1 and J is TRBJ2-2; no DNA is available, so the TRBD1 call from TCRdb remains unchecked. The germline V gene has CDR1 SGHRS and CDR2 YFSETQ. This CDR3 has 15 amino acids. CDR3: CASGRGAVNTGELFF.

The chain combines TRBV30 with TRBJ2-5; the D call of TRBD1 rests on TCRdb alone, since no DNA is present to check it. CDR1 and CDR2 (germline): GTSNPN, SVGIG (reference sequence). The CDR3 is 13 amino acids. The CDR3 sequence is CAYNPGQGGTQYF.

J is TRBJ2-1 and V is TRBV7-9. Germline CDR1 reads SEHNR; CDR2 reads FQNEAQ (reference sequence). This CDR3 comprises 14 residues. Here the CDR3 reads CASRQKSRDNEQFF.